The sequence of this T cell receptor (delta chain) was determined in a study of gamma-delta chains in newborns, infants, children. Study in general: Microbial exposure reportedly drives polyclonal innate γδ T cell expansion after birth.

TCRdb used CATT to re-call clones from the reads. The sample lists about 8,500 delta-chain clones, approximately 3.6% occurring once. About this clone: Germline and junction disagree at one end, which may indicate a read error.

Germline CDR1 is GEAIGNYY and CDR2 is EKD. There are 17 residues in the CDR3. The TCR sequence derives from a child who was a newborn, infant or young child, either healthy, febrile or measles-vaccinated (not recorded which). The rearrangement joins TRDV2 to TRDJ3; 12 positions agree with TRDD3. Sequenced sample: blood. In DNA, the CDR3 is TGTGCCCGTGACACCTGGGGGATACGCTGGGACGCCCGACAGATGTTTTTC. Amino acids: CARDTWGIRWDARQMFF.